This T cell receptor beta chain appears in the sequencing data of a study of CD8 T cells in Susac syndrome. Study background: At the time of blood draw, patients with Susac syndrome were therapy-naive, receiving corticosteroids, or receiving intravenous immunoglobulin alone.

Random hexamers primed reverse transcription of about 0.5 to 1 ug RNA. Each CDR3 protein is one row after TCRdb ran MiXCR on the immunoSEQ multiplex PCR reads. The sample yields some 77,000 distinct CDR3 sequences, 85% to 95% seen once. Germline CDR1 DFQATT, CDR2 SNEGSKA (reference sequence). The CDR3 consists of 16 residues. V was trimmed by 6 bases and J by 7 bases, leaving 22 bases between them. TCR beta sequences were obtained from blood CD8+ and CD4+ T cells. CD8+ and CD4+ T cells were negatively isolated; TEMRA cells were FACS-enriched. The chain joins TRBV20-1 to TRBJ1-6, with a weak D call TRBD1 (6 bases). The clonotype originates from a human donor with Susac syndrome. Sequenced material: CD4+ T cells from PBMCs. The CDR3 region is CSASSSVTGLNSPLHF. CDR3 sequence (DNA): TGCAGTGCCTCGAGTTCCGTGACAGGTTTAAATTCACCCCTCCACTTT.